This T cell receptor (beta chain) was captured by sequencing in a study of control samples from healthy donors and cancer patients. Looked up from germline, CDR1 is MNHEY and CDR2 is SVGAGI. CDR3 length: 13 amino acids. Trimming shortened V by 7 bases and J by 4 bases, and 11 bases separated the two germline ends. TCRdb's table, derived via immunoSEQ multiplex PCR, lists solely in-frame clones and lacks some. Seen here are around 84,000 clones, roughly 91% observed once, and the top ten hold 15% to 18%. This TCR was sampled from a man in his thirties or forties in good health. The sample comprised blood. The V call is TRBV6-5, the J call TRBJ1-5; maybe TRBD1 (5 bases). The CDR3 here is CASKFGGNQPQHF. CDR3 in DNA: TGTGCCAGCAAGTTTGGGGGAAATCAGCCCCAGCATTTT.